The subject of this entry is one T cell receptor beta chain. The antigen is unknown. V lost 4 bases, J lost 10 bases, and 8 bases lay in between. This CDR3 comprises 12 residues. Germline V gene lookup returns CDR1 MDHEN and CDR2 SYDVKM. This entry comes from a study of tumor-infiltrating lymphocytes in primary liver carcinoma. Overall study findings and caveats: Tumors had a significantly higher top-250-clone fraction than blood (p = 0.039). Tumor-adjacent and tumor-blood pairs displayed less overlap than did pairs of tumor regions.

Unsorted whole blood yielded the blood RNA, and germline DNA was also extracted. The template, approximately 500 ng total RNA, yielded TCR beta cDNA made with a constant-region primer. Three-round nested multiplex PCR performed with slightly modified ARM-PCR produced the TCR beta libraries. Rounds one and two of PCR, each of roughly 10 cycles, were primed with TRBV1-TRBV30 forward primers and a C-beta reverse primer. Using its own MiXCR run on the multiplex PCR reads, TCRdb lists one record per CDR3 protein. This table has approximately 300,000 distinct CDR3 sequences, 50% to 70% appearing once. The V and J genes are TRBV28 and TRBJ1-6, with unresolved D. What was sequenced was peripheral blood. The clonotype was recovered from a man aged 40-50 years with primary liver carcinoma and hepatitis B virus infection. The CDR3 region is CASSSLPSPLHF. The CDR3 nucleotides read TGTGCCAGCAGTTCACTCCCCTCACCCCTCCACTTT.